Reported below is one T cell receptor (beta chain). The data were obtained in a study of blood T cell repertoires in COVID-19. The CDR3 extends over 16 amino acids. V trimming: 4 bases; J trimming: 8 bases; junction bases outside the gene matches: 7. Germline assignment: CDR1 SGHRS and CDR2 YFSETQ. The protocol was immunoSEQ multiplex PCR, while the TCRdb copy is restricted to in-frame clones and leaves out a portion. The sample has 200,000 to 250,000 clones; 70% to 90% are singletons. This chain joins TRBV5-1 and TRBJ2-1, with TRBD2 matching 15 bases. Material: PBMCs or T cells enriched from blood (not recorded which). This clonotype was sampled from a woman aged 25 to 39 who had been exposed to COVID-19. As DNA, the CDR3 is TGCGCCAGCAGCAAAAGGACTAGCGGGGGGGCGTATGAGCAGTTCTTC. As protein: CASSKRTSGGAYEQFF.